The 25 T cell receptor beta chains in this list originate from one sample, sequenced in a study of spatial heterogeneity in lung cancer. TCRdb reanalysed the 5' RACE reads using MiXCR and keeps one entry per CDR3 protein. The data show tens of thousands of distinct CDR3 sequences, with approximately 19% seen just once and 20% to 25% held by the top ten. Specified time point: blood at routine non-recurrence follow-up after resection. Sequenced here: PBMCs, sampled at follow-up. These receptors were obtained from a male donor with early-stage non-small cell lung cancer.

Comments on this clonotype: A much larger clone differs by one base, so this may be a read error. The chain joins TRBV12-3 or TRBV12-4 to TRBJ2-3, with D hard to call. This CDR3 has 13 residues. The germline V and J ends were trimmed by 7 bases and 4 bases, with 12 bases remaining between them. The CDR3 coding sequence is TGTGCCAGCAATATCCAGGCCCCAGATACGCAGTATTTT. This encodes CASNIQAPDTQYF.

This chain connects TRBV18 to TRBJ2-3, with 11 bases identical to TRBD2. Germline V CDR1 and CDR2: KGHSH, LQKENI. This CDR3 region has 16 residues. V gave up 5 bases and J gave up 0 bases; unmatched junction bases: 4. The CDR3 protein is CASSMTSGVSTDTQYF. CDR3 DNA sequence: TGTGCCAGCTCAATGACTAGCGGGGTGAGCACAGATACGCAGTATTTT.

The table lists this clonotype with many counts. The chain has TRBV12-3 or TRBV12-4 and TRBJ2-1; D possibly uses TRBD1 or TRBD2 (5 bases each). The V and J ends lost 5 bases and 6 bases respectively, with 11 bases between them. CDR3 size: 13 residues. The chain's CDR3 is CASSIGTVNEQFF. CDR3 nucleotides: TGTGCCAGCAGTATTGGGACGGTCAATGAGCAGTTCTTC.

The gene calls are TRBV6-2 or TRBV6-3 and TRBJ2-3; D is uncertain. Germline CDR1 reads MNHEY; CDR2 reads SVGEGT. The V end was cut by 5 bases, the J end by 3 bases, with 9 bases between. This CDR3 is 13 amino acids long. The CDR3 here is CASSTDGTDTQYF. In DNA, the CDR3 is TGTGCCAGCAGTACCGACGGGACAGATACGCAGTATTTT.

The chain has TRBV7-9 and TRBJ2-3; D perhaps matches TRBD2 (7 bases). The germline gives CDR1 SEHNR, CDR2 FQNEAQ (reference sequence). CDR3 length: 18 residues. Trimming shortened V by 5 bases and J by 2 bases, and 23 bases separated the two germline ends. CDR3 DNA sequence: TGTGCCAGCAGCAAGCCGGAGGGGGGGACGCGGTTCACAGATACGCAGTATTTT. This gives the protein CASSKPEGGTRFTDTQYF.

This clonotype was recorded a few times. DNA for the CDR3: TGTGCCAGCAGCCCCCTTCGCCGGGACAGGGGTGGGTACGAGCAGTACTTC. It codes for CASSPLRRDRGGYEQYF. The chain uses TRBV11-2 and TRBJ2-7; TRBD1 aligns across 10 bases. J was trimmed by 4 bases and V by 5 bases; bases with no gene match: 14. Germline CDR1 reads SGHAT; CDR2 reads FQNNGV. The CDR3 sequence is 17 residues long.

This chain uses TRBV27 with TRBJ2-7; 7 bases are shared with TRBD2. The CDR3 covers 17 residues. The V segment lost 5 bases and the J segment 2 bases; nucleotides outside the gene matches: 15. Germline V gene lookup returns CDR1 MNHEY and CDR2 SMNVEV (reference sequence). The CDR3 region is CASSPPSGASGPYEQYF. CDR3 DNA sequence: TGTGCCAGCAGTCCACCCTCCGGGGCTAGCGGTCCCTACGAGCAGTACTTC.

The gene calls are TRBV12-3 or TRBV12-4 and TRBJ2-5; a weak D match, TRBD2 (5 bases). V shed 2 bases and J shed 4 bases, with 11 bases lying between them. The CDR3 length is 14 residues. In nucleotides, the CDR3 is TGTGCCAGCAGTTTACCGGGGATAGCAGAGACCCAGTACTTC. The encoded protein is CASSLPGIAETQYF.

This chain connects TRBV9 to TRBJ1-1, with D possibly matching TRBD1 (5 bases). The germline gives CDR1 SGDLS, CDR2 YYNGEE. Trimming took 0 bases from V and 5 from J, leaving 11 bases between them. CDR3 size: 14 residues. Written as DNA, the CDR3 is TGTGCCAGCAGCGTAGACGGGGGAGGAACTGAAGCTTTCTTT. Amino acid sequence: CASSVDGGGTEAFF. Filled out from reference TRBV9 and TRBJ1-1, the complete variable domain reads DSGVTQTPKHLITATGQRVTLRCSPRSGDLSVYWYQQSLDQGLQFLIQYYNGEERAKGNILERFSAQQFPDLHSELNLSSLELGDSALYFCASSVDGGGTEAFFGQGTRLTVV.

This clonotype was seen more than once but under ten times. Written as DNA, the CDR3 is TGTGCCAGCAGCTTAGAACAAGGGGAGACCCAGTACTTC. It specifies CASSLEQGETQYF. The chain couples TRBV11-2 to TRBJ2-5; D call uncertain. Germline-derived CDR1 and CDR2 are SGHAT and FQNNGV. V was trimmed by 0 bases and J by 5 bases, leaving 7 bases between them. This CDR3 comprises 13 residues.

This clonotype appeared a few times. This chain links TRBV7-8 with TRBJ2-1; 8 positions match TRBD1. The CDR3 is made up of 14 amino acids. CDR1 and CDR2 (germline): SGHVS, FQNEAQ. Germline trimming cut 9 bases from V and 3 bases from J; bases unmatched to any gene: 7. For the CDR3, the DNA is TGTGCCAGTTTCACAGGGGGTAGCTACAATGAGCAGTTCTTC. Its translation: CASFTGGSYNEQFF. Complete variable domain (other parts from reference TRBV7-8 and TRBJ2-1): GAGVSQSPRYKVAKRGQDVALRCDPISGHVSLFWYQQALGQGPEFLTYFQNEAQLDKSGLPSDRFFAERPEGSVSTLKIQRTQQEDSAVYLCASFTGGSYNEQFFGPGTRLTVL.

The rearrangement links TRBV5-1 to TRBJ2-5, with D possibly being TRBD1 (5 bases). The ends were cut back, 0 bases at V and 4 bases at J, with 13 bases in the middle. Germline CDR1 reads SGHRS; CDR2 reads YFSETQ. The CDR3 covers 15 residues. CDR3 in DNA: TGCGCCAGCAGCTTGGCAGACCAGGGTAGAGAGACCCAGTACTTC. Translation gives CASSLADQGRETQYF.

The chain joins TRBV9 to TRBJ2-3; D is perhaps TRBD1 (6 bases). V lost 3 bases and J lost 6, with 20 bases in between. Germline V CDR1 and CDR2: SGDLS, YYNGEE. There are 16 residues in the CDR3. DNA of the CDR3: TGTGCCAGCAGCGAACTGGGGACACTCCGAGGGGATACGCAGTATTTT. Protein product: CASSELGTLRGDTQYF. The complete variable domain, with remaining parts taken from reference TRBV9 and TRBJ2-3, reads DSGVTQTPKHLITATGQRVTLRCSPRSGDLSVYWYQQSLDQGLQFLIQYYNGEERAKGNILERFSAQQFPDLHSELNLSSLELGDSALYFCASSELGTLRGDTQYFGPGTRLTVL.

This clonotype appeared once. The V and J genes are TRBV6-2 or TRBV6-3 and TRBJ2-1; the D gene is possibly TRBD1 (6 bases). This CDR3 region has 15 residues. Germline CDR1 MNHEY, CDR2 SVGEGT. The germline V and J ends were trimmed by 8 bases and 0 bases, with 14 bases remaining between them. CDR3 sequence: CASGLQGSSYNEQFF. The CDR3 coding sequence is TGTGCCAGCGGGTTACAGGGAAGCTCCTACAATGAGCAGTTCTTC.

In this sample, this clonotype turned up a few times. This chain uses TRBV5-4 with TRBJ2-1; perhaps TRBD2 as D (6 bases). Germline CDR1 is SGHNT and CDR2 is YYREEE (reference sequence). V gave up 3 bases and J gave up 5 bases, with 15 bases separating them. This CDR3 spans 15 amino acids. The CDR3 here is CASSSGRKMDNEQFF. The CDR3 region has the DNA TGTGCCAGCAGCTCAGGGAGGAAGATGGACAATGAGCAGTTCTTC.

In nucleotides, the CDR3 is TGTGCCAGCAGCCCGTGGGACAGCGCTTTTAACTATGGCTACACCTTC. This codes for CASSPWDSAFNYGYTF. This chain connects TRBV9 to TRBJ1-2, with TRBD1 matching 7 bases. The junction had 10 bases not matched to a gene; V was cut back by 4 bases and J by 1 base. This CDR3 contains 16 residues. The germline V gene has CDR1 SGDLS and CDR2 YYNGEE. The variable domain in full, completed from reference TRBV9 and TRBJ1-2, reads DSGVTQTPKHLITATGQRVTLRCSPRSGDLSVYWYQQSLDQGLQFLIQYYNGEERAKGNILERFSAQQFPDLHSELNLSSLELGDSALYFCASSPWDSAFNYGYTFGSGTRLTVV.

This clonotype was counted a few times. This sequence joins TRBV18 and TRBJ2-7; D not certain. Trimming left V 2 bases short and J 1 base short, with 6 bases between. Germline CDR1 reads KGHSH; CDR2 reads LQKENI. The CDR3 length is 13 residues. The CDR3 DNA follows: TGTGCCAGCTCACCAATAATTTCCTACGAGCAGTACGTC. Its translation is CASSPIISYEQYV.

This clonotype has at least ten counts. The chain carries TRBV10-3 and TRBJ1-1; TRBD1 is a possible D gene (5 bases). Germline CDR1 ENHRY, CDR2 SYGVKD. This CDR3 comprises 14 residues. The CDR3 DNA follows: TGTGGCGTTCAAGGGGTAGGGGTTGACACTGAAGCTTTCTTT. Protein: CGVQGVGVDTEAFF.

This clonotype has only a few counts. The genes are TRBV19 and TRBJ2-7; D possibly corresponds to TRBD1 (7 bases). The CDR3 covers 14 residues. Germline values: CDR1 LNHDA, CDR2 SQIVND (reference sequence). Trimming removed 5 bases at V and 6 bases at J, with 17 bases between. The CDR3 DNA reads TGTGCCAGTAGTCAAACAGGGGACTTTATCGAGCAGTACTTC. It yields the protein CASSQTGDFIEQYF.

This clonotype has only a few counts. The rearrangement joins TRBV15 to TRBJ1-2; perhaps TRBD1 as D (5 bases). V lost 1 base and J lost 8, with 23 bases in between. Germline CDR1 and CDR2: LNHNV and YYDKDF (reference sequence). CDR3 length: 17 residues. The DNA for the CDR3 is TGTGCCACCAGCAGAGTTGGTGGAATTCAGGGTAGGGGAGGCTACACCTTC. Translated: CATSRVGGIQGRGGYTF.

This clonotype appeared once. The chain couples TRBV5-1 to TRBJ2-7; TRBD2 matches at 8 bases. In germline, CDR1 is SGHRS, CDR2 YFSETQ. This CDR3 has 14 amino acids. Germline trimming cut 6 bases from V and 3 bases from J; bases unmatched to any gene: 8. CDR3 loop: CASTRGGFDYEQYV. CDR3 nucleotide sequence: TGCGCCAGCACTCGCGGGGGGTTCGACTACGAGCAGTACGTC.

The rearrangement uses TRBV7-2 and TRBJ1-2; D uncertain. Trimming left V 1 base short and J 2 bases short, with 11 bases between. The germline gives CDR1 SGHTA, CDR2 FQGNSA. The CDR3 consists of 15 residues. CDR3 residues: CASSLEGKSNYGYTF. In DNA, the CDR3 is TGTGCCAGCAGCTTAGAAGGGAAAAGCAACTATGGCTACACCTTC.

The CDR3 sequence: CASAPARGGGETQYF. CDR3 in DNA: TGTGCCAGCGCCCCGGCCCGGGGGGGCGGGGAGACCCAGTACTTC. V gene TRBV6-1 combines with J gene TRBJ2-5; 8 bases are a match to TRBD2. The CDR3 is 15 residues long. Germline trimming cut 8 bases from V and 5 bases from J; bases unmatched to any gene: 13. Germline V gene sequence: CDR1 MNHNS, CDR2 SASEGT.

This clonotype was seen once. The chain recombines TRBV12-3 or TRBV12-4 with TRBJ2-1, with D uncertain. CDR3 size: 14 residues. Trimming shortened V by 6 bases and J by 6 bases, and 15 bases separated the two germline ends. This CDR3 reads CASSNDARANEQFF. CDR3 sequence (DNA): TGTGCCAGCAGCAACGATGCTAGAGCCAATGAGCAGTTCTTC.

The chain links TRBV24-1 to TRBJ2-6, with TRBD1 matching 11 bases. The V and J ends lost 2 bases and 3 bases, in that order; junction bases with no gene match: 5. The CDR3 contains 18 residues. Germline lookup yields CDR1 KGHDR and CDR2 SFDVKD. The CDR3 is CATSDYRDRGNGANVLTF. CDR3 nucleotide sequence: TGTGCCACCAGTGATTACAGGGACAGGGGGAATGGGGCCAACGTCCTGACTTTC.